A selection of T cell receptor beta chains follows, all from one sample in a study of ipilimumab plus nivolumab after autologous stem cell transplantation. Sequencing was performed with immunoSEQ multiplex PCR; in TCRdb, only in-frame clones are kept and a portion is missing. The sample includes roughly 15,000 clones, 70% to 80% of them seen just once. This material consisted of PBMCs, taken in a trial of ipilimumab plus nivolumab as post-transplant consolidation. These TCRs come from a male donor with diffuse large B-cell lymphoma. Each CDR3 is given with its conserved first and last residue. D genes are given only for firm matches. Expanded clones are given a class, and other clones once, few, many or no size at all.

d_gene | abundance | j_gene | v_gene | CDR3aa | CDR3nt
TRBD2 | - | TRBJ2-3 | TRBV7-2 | CASSPGTSGTTDTQYF | TGTGCCAGCAGCCCAGGGACTAGCGGTACCACAGATACGCAGTATTTT
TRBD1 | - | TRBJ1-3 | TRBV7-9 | CASSYSGTGGSGNTIYF | TGTGCCAGCAGCTACTCCGGGACAGGGGGCTCCGGAAACACCATATATTTT
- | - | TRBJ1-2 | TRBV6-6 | CASRAGRSYGYTF | TGTGCCAGCCGGGCGGGCAGGAGCTATGGCTACACCTTC
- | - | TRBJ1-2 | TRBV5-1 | CASSLQGSPYGYTF | TGCGCCAGCAGCTTGCAGGGGTCCCCCTATGGCTACACCTTC
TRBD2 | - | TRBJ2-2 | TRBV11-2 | CASSLYLTSNTGELFF | TGTGCCAGCAGCTTATACTTGACTAGCAACACCGGGGAGCTGTTTTTT
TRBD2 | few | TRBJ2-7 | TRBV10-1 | CASSAGTRDEQYF | TGCGCCAGCAGTGCCGGGACTAGGGACGAGCAGTACTTC
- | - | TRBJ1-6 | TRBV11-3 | CASSPGPNSPLHF | TGTGCCAGCAGTCCAGGACCTAATTCACCCCTCCACTTT
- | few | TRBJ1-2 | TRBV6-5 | CASRENRVPYGYTF | TGTGCCAGCAGGGAAAACAGGGTACCCTATGGCTACACCTTC
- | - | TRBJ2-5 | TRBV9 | CASSEGVAQYF | TGTGCCAGCAGCGAAGGGGTGGCCCAGTACTTC
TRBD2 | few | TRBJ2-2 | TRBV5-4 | CASSLGYGASGKRELFF | TGTGCCAGCAGCTTGGGTTATGGGGCTAGCGGGAAAAGGGAGCTGTTTTTT
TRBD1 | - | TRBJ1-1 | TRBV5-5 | CASSLEWGQGMPEAFF | TGTGCCAGCAGCTTGGAGTGGGGACAGGGGATGCCTGAAGCTTTCTTT
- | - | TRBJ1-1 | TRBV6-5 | CASSRGGMDAEAFF | TGTGCCAGCAGTCGTGGGGGTATGGACGCTGAAGCTTTCTTT
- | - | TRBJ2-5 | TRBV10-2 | CASLGETQYF | TGCGCCAGCCTTGGGGAGACCCAGTACTTC
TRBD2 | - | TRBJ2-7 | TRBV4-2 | CASSQPASGGESYEQYF | TGTGCCAGCAGCCAGCCGGCTAGCGGGGGCGAATCCTACGAGCAGTACTTC
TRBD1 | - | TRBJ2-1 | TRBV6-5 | CASRAGTGRYNEQFF | TGTGCCAGCAGGGCCGGGACAGGGCGCTACAATGAGCAGTTCTTC
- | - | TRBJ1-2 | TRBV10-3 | CAIRQGGGGYTF | TGTGCCATCAGGCAGGGAGGCGGGGGCTACACCTTC
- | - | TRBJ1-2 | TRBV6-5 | CASSPGYSLNYGYTF | TGTGCCAGCAGCCCCGGTTACAGTCTCAACTATGGCTACACCTTC
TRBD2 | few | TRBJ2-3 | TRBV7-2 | CASSLRGGKTTDTQYF | TGTGCCAGCAGCTTACGCGGGGGGAAAACTACAGATACGCAGTATTTT
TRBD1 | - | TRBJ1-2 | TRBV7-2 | CASSLAGTQGEGGYTF | TGTGCCAGCAGCTTAGCCGGGACACAGGGGGAAGGTGGCTACACCTTC
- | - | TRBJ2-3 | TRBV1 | CTSSHLEQFKGVRDTQYF | TGCACCAGCAGCCATCTCGAACAATTTAAGGGGGTTCGAGATACGCAGTATTTT
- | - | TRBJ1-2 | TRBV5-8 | CASSLQWDGPYGYTF | TGTGCCAGCAGCTTGCAATGGGACGGTCCCTATGGCTACACCTTC
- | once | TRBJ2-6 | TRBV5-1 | CASSLAESGANVLTF | TGCGCCAGCAGCTTGGCGGAATCGGGGGCCAACGTCCTGACTTTC
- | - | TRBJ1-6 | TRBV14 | CASSQGLAPRNSPLHF | TGTGCCAGCAGCCAAGGGTTAGCTCCGCGTAATTCACCCCTCCACTTT
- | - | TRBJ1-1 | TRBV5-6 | CASSLGAEAFF | TGTGCCAGCAGCTTGGGGGCTGAAGCTTTCTTT
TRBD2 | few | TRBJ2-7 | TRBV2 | CASSAGTSGGTYEQYF | TGTGCCAGCAGTGCCGGAACTAGCGGGGGCACCTACGAGCAGTACTTC
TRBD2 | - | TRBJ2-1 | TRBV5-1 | CASSFDGVPGGSSYNEQFF | TGCGCCAGCAGCTTTGACGGGGTGCCGGGGGGAAGCTCCTACAATGAGCAGTTCTTC
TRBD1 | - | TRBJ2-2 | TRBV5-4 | CASSAGTGGLGELFF | TGTGCCAGCAGCGCCGGGACAGGGGGCTTGGGGGAGCTGTTTTTT
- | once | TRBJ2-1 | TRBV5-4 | CASSFSRDNEQFF | TGTGCCAGCAGCTTCTCCAGGGACAATGAGCAGTTCTTC
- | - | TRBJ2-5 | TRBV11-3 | CASSHTDNQETQYF | TGTGCCAGCAGCCATACAGATAACCAAGAGACCCAGTACTTC
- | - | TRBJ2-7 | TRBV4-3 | CASSQDRPHEQYF | TGCGCCAGCAGCCAAGATCGTCCCCACGAGCAGTACTTC
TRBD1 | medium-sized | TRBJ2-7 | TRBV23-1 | CASSQSDRERAIEQYF | TGCGCCAGCAGTCAATCCGACAGGGAGAGGGCCATCGAGCAGTACTTC